The clone carrying this T cell receptor beta chain turned up a few times. Its antigen is not identified. Treatment here: roughly 10-day PBMC culture with coronavirus spike peptide pools or control peptides (ViraFEST assay). Sequencing of DNA taken from cultured CD4+ T cells relied on the Oncomine TCR Beta short-read assay. TCRdb recomputed calls from the PCR reads with MiXCR, one row per CDR3 protein. The sample carries 13,000 to 15,000 distinct CDR3 sequences, more than 35% recorded once. This record belongs to a study of vaccination and CD4 T cells after COVID-19. Background on the study: Testing by nasal swab PCR showed convalescent patients to be SARS-CoV-2 positive; nine were mild and one was severe. Study results and limitations: In convalescent patients, 304 of 307 vaccine-specific clones were mono-reactive for SARS-CoV-2 spike.

The CDR3 is 15 residues long. Germline V gene sequence: CDR1 SNHLY, CDR2 FYNNEI. V was clipped by 4 bases and J by 5 bases, with 17 bases between them. Sequencing was performed on CD4+ T cells from blood, cultured in vitro. The J gene is TRBJ1-2, the V gene TRBV2; D is possibly TRBD1 (5 bases). This TCR derives from a human donor who had recovered from COVID-19. CDR3 sequence: CASSVQGALSYGYTF. CDR3 DNA: TGTGCCAGCAGTGTGCAGGGAGCACTCTCGTATGGCTACACCTTC.